The T cell receptor beta chain under discussion was sequenced for a study of T-cell memory formation after mild COVID-19. About the study: TCR clusters were largely donor specific. Study-level points and caveats: Some clones that responded were present in memory (sampled pre-infection), which suggests cross-reactive memory joined. Confirmation of SARS-CoV-2 specificity was lacking for second-wave clones peaking day 37. From day 15 to 85, contracting clones were balanced between CD4 and CD8, whereas later expanders leaned toward CD4+.

Germline CDR1 is LNHNV and CDR2 is YYDKDF (reference sequence). This CDR3 spans 20 amino acids. Trimming at V came to 0 bases and at J to 2 bases, leaving 17 bases not matched to a gene. TCRdb re-called the 5' RACE reads through MiXCR, storing one row per CDR3 protein. Among about 560,000 distinct CDR3 sequences listed, roughly 18% were seen once. This clonotype has only a few counts. The antigen remains unidentified. This chain uses TRBV15 with TRBJ2-5; 8 bases map to TRBD1. Sequences were obtained from PBMCs or a T cell subset sorted from them (not recorded which). This clonotype was obtained from an adult woman who had mild COVID-19 (a few samples of this study predate the infection). Cell type and time point are not known. CDR3 region: CATSRDRVFGQGWPQETQYF. The CDR3 DNA is TGTGCCACCAGCAGAGATCGTGTGTTTGGACAGGGTTGGCCTCAAGAGACCCAGTACTTC. The whole variable domain, remainder taken from reference TRBV15 and TRBJ2-5, is DAMVIQNPRYQVTQFGKPVTLSCSQTLNHNVMYWYQQKSSQAPKLLFHYYDKDFNNEADTPDNFQSRRPNTSFCFLDIRSPGLGDTAMYLCATSRDRVFGQGWPQETQYFGPGTRLLVL.